The T cell receptor (beta chain) under discussion was sequenced for a study of T-cell reconstitution after alpha-beta-depleted transplantation in children. This sample's TCRbeta library carried unique molecular identifier barcodes. MiXCR was run by TCRdb on the PCR reads, yielding one entry per CDR3 protein. This sample has approximately 650,000 distinct CDR3 sequences, with approximately 14% found just once. This clonotype has just a few counts. Its antigen is as yet unknown. Whole-study results and caveats: Surviving recipient T cells and thymic progenitors accounted for the high day-60 TCRbeta diversity observed in some patients.

Germline-derived CDR1 and CDR2 are MGHRA and YSYEKL. The CDR3 is 16 amino acids. With 6 bases clipped from V and 6 bases from J, the junction kept 13 bases outside the gene matches. The V and J genes are TRBV4-1 and TRBJ2-5, with 10 bases identical to TRBD1. This clonotype originated in a girl aged 2-10 years with congenital amegakaryocytic thrombocytopenia, due to receive a stem cell transplant. Source: PBMCs, taken before TCRalphabeta/CD19-depleted stem cell transplant. CDR3 DNA sequence: TGCGCCAGCAGTCCGGAATCTAGACAGGGGGCAAAGACCCAGTACTTC. Residues: CASSPESRQGAKTQYF.